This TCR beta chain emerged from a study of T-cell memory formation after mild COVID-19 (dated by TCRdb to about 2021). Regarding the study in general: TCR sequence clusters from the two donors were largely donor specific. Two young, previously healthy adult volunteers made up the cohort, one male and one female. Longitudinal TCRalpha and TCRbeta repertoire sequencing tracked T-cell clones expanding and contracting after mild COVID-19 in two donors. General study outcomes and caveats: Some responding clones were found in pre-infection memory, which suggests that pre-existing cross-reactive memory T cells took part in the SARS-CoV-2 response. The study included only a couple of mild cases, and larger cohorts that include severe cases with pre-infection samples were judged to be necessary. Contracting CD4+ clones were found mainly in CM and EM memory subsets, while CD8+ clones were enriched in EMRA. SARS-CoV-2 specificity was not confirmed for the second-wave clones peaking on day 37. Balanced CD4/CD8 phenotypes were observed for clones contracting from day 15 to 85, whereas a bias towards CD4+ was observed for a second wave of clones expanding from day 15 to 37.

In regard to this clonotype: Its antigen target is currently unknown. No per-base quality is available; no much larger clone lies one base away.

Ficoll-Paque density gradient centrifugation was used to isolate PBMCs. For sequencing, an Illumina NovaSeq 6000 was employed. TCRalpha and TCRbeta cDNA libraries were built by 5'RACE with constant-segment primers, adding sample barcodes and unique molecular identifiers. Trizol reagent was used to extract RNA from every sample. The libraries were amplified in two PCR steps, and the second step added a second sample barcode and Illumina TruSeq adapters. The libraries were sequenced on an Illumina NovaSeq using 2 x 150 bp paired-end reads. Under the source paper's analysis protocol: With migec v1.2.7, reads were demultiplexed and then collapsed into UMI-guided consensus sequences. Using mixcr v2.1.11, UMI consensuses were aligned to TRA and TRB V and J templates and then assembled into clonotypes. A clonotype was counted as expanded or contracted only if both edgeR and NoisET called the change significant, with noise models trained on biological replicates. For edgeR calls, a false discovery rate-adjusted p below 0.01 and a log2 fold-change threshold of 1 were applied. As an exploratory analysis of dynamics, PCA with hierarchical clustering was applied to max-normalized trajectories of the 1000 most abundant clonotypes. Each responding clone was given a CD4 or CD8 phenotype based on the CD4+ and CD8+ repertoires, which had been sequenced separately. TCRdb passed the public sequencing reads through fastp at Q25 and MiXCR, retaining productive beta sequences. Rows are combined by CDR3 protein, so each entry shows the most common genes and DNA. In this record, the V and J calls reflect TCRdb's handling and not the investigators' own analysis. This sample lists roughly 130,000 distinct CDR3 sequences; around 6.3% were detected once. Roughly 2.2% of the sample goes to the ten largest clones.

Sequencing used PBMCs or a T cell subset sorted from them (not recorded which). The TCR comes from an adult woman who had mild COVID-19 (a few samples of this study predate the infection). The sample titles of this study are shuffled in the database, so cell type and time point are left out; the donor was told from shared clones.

The bases read TGTGCAAGTCGCTTAGGTTTGGACAGTCCCCGGGTCTACACCTTC. It translates to CASRLGLDSPRVYTF. Here the chain combines TRBV12-2 and TRBJ1-2. TRBV12-2 constitutes a pseudogene. The CDR3 runs 15 residues from the cysteine to the phenylalanine. Only CDR3 DNA is held: 45 bases, read in frame from base 1.